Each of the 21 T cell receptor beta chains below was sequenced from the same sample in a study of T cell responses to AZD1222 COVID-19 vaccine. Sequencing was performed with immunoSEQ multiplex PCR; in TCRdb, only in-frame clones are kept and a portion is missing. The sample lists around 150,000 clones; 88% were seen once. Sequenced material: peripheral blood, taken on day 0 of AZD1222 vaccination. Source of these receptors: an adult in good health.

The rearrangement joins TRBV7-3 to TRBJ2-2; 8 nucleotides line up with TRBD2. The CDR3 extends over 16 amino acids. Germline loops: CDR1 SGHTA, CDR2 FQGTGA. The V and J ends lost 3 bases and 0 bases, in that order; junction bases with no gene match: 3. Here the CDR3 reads CASSLTGGANTGELFF. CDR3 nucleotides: TGTGCCAGCAGCTTGACGGGAGGGGCGAACACCGGGGAGCTGTTTTTT. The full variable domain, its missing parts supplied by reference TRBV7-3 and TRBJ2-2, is GAGVSQTPSNKVTEKGKYVELRCDPISGHTALYWYRQSLGQGPEFLIYFQGTGAADDSGLPNDRFFAVRPEGSVSTLKIQRTERGDSAVYLCASSLTGGANTGELFFGEGSRLTVL.

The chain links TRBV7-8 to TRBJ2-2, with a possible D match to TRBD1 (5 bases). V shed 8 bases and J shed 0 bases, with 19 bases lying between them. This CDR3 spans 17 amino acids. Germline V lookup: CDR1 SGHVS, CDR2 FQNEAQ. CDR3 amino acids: CASRFGGASANTGELFF. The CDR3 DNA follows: TGTGCCAGCCGATTCGGTGGGGCATCCGCGAACACCGGGGAGCTGTTTTTT. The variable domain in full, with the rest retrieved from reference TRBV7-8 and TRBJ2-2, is GAGVSQSPRYKVAKRGQDVALRCDPISGHVSLFWYQQALGQGPEFLTYFQNEAQLDKSGLPSDRFFAERPEGSVSTLKIQRTQQEDSAVYLCASRFGGASANTGELFFGEGSRLTVL.

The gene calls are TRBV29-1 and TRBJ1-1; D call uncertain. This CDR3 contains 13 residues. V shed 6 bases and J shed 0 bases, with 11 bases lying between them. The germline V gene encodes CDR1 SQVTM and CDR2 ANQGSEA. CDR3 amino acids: CSVEFGVNTEAFF. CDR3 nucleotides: TGCAGCGTCGAATTTGGGGTGAACACTGAAGCTTTCTTT.

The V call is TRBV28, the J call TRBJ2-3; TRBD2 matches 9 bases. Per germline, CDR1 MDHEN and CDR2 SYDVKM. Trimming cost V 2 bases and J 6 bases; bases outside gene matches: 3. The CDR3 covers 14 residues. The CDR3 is CASSLAGGGDTQYF. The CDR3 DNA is TGTGCCAGCAGTTTAGCGGGAGGGGGCGATACGCAGTATTTT.

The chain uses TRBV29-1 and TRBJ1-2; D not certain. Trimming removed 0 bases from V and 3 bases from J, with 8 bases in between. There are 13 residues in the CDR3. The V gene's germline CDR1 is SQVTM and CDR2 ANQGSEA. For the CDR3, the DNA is TGCAGCGTTGAAGATTATCAGGACTATGGCTACACCTTC. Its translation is CSVEDYQDYGYTF.

The CDR3 coding sequence is TGTGCCAGCAGCTTAGGCTTAGAAGGTACTGAAGCTTTCTTT. Its protein is CASSLGLEGTEAFF. V usage is TRBV7-8 and J usage is TRBJ1-1; D gene ambiguous. V lost 1 base and J 5 bases, leaving 11 bases between the germline ends. CDR1 and CDR2 from the germline V gene are SGHVS and FQNEAQ. The CDR3 covers 14 residues.

CDR3 DNA sequence: TGTGCCAGCAGCATTTTCCCCGGGACAGTTTATACCTATAGCAATCAGCCCCAGCATTTT. Translating it yields CASSIFPGTVYTYSNQPQHF. The chain combines TRBV21-1 with TRBJ1-5; the table gives TRBD1 as D, unverified against the DNA. TRBV21-1 constitutes a pseudogene. The CDR3 is 20 residues long.

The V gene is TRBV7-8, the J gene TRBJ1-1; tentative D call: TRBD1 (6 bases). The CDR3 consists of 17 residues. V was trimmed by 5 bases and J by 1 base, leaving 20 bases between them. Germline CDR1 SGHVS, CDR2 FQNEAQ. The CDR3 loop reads CASSPRWGAERNTEAFF. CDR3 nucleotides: TGTGCCAGCAGCCCCAGGTGGGGGGCTGAGAGGAACACTGAAGCTTTCTTT.

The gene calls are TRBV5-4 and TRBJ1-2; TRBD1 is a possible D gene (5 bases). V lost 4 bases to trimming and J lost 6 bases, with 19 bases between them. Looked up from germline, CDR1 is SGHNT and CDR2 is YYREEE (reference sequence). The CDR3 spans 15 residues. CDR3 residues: CASSRPTGVSDGYTF. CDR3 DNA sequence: TGTGCCAGCAGCCGACCCACAGGAGTAAGCGATGGCTACACCTTC.

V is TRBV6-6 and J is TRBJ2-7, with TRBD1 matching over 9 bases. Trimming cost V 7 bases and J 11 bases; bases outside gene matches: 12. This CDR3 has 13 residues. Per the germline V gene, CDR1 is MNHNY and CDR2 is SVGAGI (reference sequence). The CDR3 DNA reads TGTGCCAGCACCATACTTGGGACAGGGTCAAAGTACTTC. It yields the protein CASTILGTGSKYF.

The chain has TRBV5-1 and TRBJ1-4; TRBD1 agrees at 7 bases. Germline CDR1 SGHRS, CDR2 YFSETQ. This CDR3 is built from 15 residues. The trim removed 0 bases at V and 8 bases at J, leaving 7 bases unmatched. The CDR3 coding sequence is TGCGCCAGCAGCTTGGACCCCGGAGGGGGCGAAAAACTGTTTTTT. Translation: CASSLDPGGGEKLFF.

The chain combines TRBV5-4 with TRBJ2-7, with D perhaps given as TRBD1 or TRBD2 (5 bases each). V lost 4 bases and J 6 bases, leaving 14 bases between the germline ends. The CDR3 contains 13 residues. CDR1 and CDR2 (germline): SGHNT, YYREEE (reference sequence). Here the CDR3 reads CASSEDEGLEQYF. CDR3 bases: TGTGCCAGCAGCGAAGACGAGGGGCTCGAGCAGTACTTC.

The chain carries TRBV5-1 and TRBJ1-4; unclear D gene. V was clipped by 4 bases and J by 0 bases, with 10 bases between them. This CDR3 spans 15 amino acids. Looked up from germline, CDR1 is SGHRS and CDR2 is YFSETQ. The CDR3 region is CASSPSGATNEKLFF. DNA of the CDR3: TGCGCCAGCAGCCCTTCCGGGGCAACTAATGAAAAACTGTTTTTT.

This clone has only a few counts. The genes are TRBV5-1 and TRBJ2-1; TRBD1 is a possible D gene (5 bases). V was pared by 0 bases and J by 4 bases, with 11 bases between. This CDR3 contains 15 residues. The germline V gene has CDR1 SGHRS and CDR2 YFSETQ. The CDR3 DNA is TGCGCCAGCAGCTTGGCAGGGCCCACATACAATGAGCAGTTCTTC. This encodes CASSLAGPTYNEQFF.

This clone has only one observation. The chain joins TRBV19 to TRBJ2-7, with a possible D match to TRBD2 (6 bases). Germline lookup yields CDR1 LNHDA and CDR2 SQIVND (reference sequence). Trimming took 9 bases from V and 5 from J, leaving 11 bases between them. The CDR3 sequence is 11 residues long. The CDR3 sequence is CASGGPNEQYF. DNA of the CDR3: TGTGCCAGCGGGGGACCAAACGAGCAGTACTTC. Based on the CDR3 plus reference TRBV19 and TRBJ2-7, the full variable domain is DGGITQSPKYLFRKEGQNVTLSCEQNLNHDAMYWYRQDPGQGLRLIYYSQIVNDFQKGDIAEGYSVSREKKESFPLTVTSAQKNPTAFYLCASGGPNEQYFGPGTRLTVT.

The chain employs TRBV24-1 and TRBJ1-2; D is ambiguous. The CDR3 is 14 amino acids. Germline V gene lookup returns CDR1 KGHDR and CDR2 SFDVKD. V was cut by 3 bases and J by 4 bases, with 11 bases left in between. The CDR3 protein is CATSDPDTAYGYTF. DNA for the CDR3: TGTGCCACCAGTGATCCCGACACAGCCTATGGCTACACCTTC.

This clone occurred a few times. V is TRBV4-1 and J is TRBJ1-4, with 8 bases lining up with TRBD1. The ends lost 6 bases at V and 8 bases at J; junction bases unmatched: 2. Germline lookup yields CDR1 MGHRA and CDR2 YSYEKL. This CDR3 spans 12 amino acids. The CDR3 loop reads CASRRTGEKLFF. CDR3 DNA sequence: TGCGCCAGCAGGAGGACAGGGGAAAAACTGTTTTTT.

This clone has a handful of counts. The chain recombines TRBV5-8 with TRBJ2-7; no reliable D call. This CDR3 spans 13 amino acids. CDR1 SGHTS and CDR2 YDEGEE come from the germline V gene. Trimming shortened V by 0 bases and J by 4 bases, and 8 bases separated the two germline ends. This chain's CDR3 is CASSLEHIYEQYF. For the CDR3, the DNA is TGTGCCAGCAGCTTGGAACACATATACGAGCAGTACTTC.

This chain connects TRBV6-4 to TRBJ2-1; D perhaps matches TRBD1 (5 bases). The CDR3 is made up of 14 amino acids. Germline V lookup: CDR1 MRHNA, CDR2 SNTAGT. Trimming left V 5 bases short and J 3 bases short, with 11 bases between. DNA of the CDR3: TGTGCCAGCAGTCAGGGTCCCCTCTACAATGAGCAGTTCTTC. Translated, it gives CASSQGPLYNEQFF.

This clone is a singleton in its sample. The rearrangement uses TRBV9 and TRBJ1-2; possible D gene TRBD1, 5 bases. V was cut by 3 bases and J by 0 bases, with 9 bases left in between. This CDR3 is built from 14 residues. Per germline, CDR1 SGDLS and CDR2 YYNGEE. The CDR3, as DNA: TGTGCCAGCAGCGGGACATGGGCTAACTATGGCTACACCTTC. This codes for CASSGTWANYGYTF.

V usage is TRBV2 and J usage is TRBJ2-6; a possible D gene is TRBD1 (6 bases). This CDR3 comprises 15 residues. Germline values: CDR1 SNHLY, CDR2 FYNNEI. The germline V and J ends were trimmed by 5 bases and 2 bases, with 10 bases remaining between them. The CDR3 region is CASSNRETGANVLTF. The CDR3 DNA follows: TGTGCCAGCAGTAACAGGGAAACTGGGGCCAACGTCCTGACTTTC.